The 24 T cell receptor beta chains reported below all come from one sample, sequenced in a study of blood T cell repertoires in COVID-19. The method was immunoSEQ multiplex PCR; TCRdb's version includes in-frame clones alone and lacks a portion of them. The sample lists about 260,000 clones; 75% to 90% were seen once. Specimen: peripheral blood. All receptors derive from a woman in her 40s who had recovered from COVID-19.

This clone was detected only once. This chain links TRBV9 with TRBJ2-1; possible D gene TRBD1, 6 bases. CDR3 length: 15 residues. Per germline, CDR1 SGDLS and CDR2 YYNGEE. V was cut by 4 bases and J by 6 bases, with 17 bases left in between. This CDR3 reads CASSPHGTGLNEQFF. The DNA of the CDR3 is TGTGCCAGCAGCCCCCACGGAACAGGGCTCAATGAGCAGTTCTTC.

The chain couples TRBV10-3 to TRBJ2-3; D unresolved. The CDR3 contains 13 residues. Germline V gene lookup returns CDR1 ENHRY and CDR2 SYGVKD. V was cut by 4 bases and J by 3 bases, with 8 bases left in between. The CDR3, as DNA: TGTGCCATCAGTGTTGAGGAGACAGATACGCAGTATTTT. It specifies CAISVEETDTQYF.

This clone has just one count. This chain joins TRBV6-2 or TRBV6-3 and TRBJ2-1; 8 bases map to TRBD2. The CDR3 contains 15 residues. V shed 2 bases, J shed 0 bases, and the junction held 0 bases outside the gene matches. CDR1 is MNHEY, CDR2 SVGEGT, per germline. The CDR3 reads CASSYAGGSYNEQFF. CDR3 bases: TGTGCCAGCAGTTACGCGGGGGGCTCCTACAATGAGCAGTTCTTC.

The chain uses TRBV7-7 and TRBJ1-1, with D perhaps TRBD1 (5 bases). Trimming cost V 5 bases and J 1 base, with 8 bases left between them. Germline V gives CDR1 SSHAT, CDR2 FNYEAQ (reference sequence). This CDR3 has 13 residues. CDR3 sequence (DNA): TGTGCCAGCAGCGTTGGACAGAACACTGAAGCTTTCTTT. It encodes CASSVGQNTEAFF.

This chain connects TRBV5-5 to TRBJ1-2, with D possibly matching TRBD1 (6 bases). This CDR3 has 14 amino acids. Trimming shortened V by 1 base and J by 1 base, and 8 bases separated the two germline ends. Germline loops: CDR1 SGHKS, CDR2 YYEKEE (reference sequence). The CDR3 sequence is CASSLTGLNYGYTF. CDR3 coding DNA: TGTGCCAGCAGCTTGACAGGGCTTAACTATGGCTACACCTTC.

This chain connects TRBV30 to TRBJ1-3; TRBD1 aligns across 8 bases. Germline CDR1 GTSNPN, CDR2 SVGIG (reference sequence). This CDR3 comprises 15 residues. J gave up 2 bases and V 1 base, and 4 bases lay outside the gene matches. DNA for the CDR3: TGTGCCTGGAGTGACGGGACAGGCGCTGGAAACACCATATATTTT. Amino acid sequence: CAWSDGTGAGNTIYF.

The chain has TRBV10-1 and TRBJ2-5, with TRBD1 identical over 7 bases. The CDR3 is 16 residues long. Losses at the gene ends were 0 bases for V and 5 bases for J; bases not matched to a gene: 9. Germline values: CDR1 WNHNN, CDR2 SYGVQD (reference sequence). CDR3 amino acids: CASSESAYRGRETQYF. The CDR3 coding sequence is TGCGCCAGCAGTGAGTCCGCCTACAGGGGTAGGGAGACCCAGTACTTC.

This clone appeared once. The chain employs TRBV7-2 and TRBJ1-2; the D is unclear. V was trimmed by 0 bases and J by 4 bases, leaving 9 bases between them. CDR3 length: 14 residues. The germline V gene encodes CDR1 SGHTA and CDR2 FQGNSA. CDR3 DNA: TGTGCCAGCAGCTTAGCGCTGGGGAGCTATGGCTACACCTTC. Its translation is CASSLALGSYGYTF.

In this sample, this clone turned up many times. Other DNA sequences within the sample encode an identical CDR3. The V gene is TRBV9, the J gene TRBJ1-1; TRBD1 matches at 8 bases. V trimming: 3 bases; J trimming: 5 bases; junction bases outside the gene matches: 6. This CDR3 has 14 residues. Germline CDR1 SGDLS, CDR2 YYNGEE. The DNA for the CDR3 is TGTGCCAGCAGCGCTGGACAGGGACGAACTGAAGCTTTCTTT. Residues: CASSAGQGRTEAFF.

V is TRBV7-8 and J is TRBJ1-6; possible D gene TRBD1, 5 bases. Germline CDR1 SGHVS, CDR2 FQNEAQ. The CDR3 contains 14 residues. V was pared by 1 base and J by 7 bases, with 8 bases between. The CDR3 region has the DNA TGTGCCAGCAGCTTAGGTGACAGCAATTCACCCCTCCACTTT. The encoded protein is CASSLGDSNSPLHF.

V usage is TRBV7-9 and J usage is TRBJ1-2; a weak D match, TRBD1 (5 bases). Trimming removed 2 bases at V and 6 bases at J, with 16 bases between. CDR3 length: 15 residues. Looked up from germline, CDR1 is SEHNR and CDR2 is FQNEAQ (reference sequence). CDR3 sequence: CASSLKGQGGHGYTF. In DNA form, the CDR3 reads TGTGCCAGCAGCTTAAAGGGTCAGGGAGGCCATGGCTACACCTTC.

As to this clone: Distinct nucleotide sequences in the sample also encode this CDR3. The chain has TRBV5-1 and TRBJ2-3, with unresolved D. CDR1 SGHRS and CDR2 YFSETQ come from the germline V gene. This CDR3 has 15 amino acids. V shed 0 bases and J shed 0 bases, with 8 bases lying between them. The CDR3 reads CASSLGAVSTDTQYF. CDR3 nucleotide sequence: TGCGCCAGCAGCTTGGGGGCCGTTAGCACAGATACGCAGTATTTT. The full variable domain, in which reference TRBV5-1 and TRBJ2-3 provide the parts outside the CDR3, is KAGVTQTPRYLIKTRGQQVTLSCSPISGHRSVSWYQQTPGQGLQFLFEYFSETQRNKGNFPGRFSGRQFSNSRSEMNVSTLELGDSALYLCASSLGAVSTDTQYFGPGTRLTVL.

The CDR3 spells CASGNSWETQYF. CDR3 sequence (DNA): TGTGCCAGCGGCAATTCCTGGGAGACCCAGTACTTC. The rearrangement joins TRBV6-5 to TRBJ2-5; D gene ambiguous. Trimming cost V 8 bases and J 5 bases, with 12 bases left between them. The CDR3 extends over 12 amino acids. Germline V gene lookup returns CDR1 MNHEY and CDR2 SVGAGI.

V usage is TRBV5-4 and J usage is TRBJ2-1; TRBD2 matches at 8 bases. Per the germline V gene, CDR1 is SGHNT and CDR2 is YYREEE (reference sequence). The CDR3 loop spans 16 amino acids. Losses at the gene ends were 4 bases for V and 13 bases for J; bases not matched to a gene: 19. CDR3 coding DNA: TGTGCCAGCAGCCCCGCGGTGGAGCGGGGGCCGACCGCTCAGTTCTTC. Translation: CASSPAVERGPTAQFF.

The chain is built from TRBV2 and TRBJ1-6; no definite D call. The V gene lost 7 bases and the J gene lost 0 bases, with 10 bases spanning the gap. The germline CDR1 and CDR2 sequences are SNHLY and FYNNEI. The CDR3 is 15 residues long. The CDR3, as DNA: TGTGCCAGCAATGGAAGGAGCTCCTATAATTCACCCCTCCACTTT. Translation gives CASNGRSSYNSPLHF.

The rearrangement links TRBV19 to TRBJ2-3; TRBD2 agrees at 8 bases. The CDR3 spans 16 residues. Germline trimming cut 6 bases from V and 4 bases from J; bases unmatched to any gene: 12. From germline, CDR1 is LNHDA and CDR2 SQIVND (reference sequence). CDR3 protein: CASRPRGGGNADTQYF. The DNA of the CDR3 is TGTGCCAGTAGGCCCCGGGGCGGGGGGAATGCAGATACGCAGTATTTT. Based on the CDR3 plus reference TRBV19 and TRBJ2-3, the full variable domain is DGGITQSPKYLFRKEGQNVTLSCEQNLNHDAMYWYRQDPGQGLRLIYYSQIVNDFQKGDIAEGYSVSREKKESFPLTVTSAQKNPTAFYLCASRPRGGGNADTQYFGPGTRLTVL.

This chain's CDR3 is CASSPGVYGYTF. The CDR3, as DNA: TGTGCCAGCAGCCCCGGGGTTTATGGCTACACCTTC. This chain connects TRBV14 to TRBJ1-2; no definite D call. CDR1 is SGHDN and CDR2 is FVKESK in the germline V gene. The CDR3 runs to 12 residues. V lost 4 bases and J lost 5, with 8 bases in between. Drawing the rest from reference TRBV14 and TRBJ1-2, the complete variable domain is EAGVTQFPSHSVIEKGQTVTLRCDPISGHDNLYWYRRVMGKEIKFLLHFVKESKQDESGMPNNRFLAERTGGTYSTLKVQPAELEDSGVYFCASSPGVYGYTFGSGTRLTVV.

The chain links TRBV12-3 or TRBV12-4 to TRBJ1-2; the D is unclear. The V and J ends lost 6 bases and 4 bases respectively, with 9 bases between them. The length of the CDR3 is 12 residues. The CDR3 reads CASSNGVYGYTF. CDR3 nucleotides: TGTGCCAGCAGCAACGGGGTCTATGGCTACACCTTC.

The table lists this clone with a count of one. The rearrangement uses TRBV11-2 and TRBJ1-1; no reliable D call. This CDR3 contains 19 residues. Between the trimmed V and J ends, which lost 1 base and 1 base, there was a span of 22 bases. Germline V gene data show CDR1 as SGHAT and CDR2 as FQNNGV. The CDR3 bases are TGTGCCAGCAGCTTAGGGTTTATAGCTTCTAAGGGAGGGAACACTGAAGCTTTCTTT. This sequence encodes CASSLGFIASKGGNTEAFF.

The chain couples TRBV3-1 (or the pseudogene TRBV3-2) to TRBJ1-1, with a possible D match to TRBD1 (5 bases). Germline V gene data show CDR1 as LGHDT and CDR2 as YNNKEL (reference sequence). CDR3 length: 13 amino acids. Trimming removed 1 base from V and 8 bases from J, with 11 bases in between. This chain's CDR3 is CASSQGGEGEAFF. CDR3 nucleotide sequence: TGTGCCAGCAGCCAAGGGGGGGAAGGGGAAGCTTTCTTT.

The chain joins TRBV6-5 to TRBJ2-5; D gene ambiguous. This CDR3 spans 14 amino acids. CDR1 and CDR2 from the germline V gene are MNHEY and SVGAGI. V was cut by 0 bases and J by 2 bases, with 7 bases left in between. The CDR3 sequence: CASSYSPGQETQYF. The CDR3 DNA sequence: TGTGCCAGCAGTTACTCGCCAGGACAAGAGACCCAGTACTTC.

This rearrangement joins TRBV5-1 to TRBJ2-7; TRBD1 matches at 8 bases. CDR3 size: 14 residues. The germline V gene has CDR1 SGHRS and CDR2 YFSETQ. J was trimmed by 3 bases and V by 3 bases; bases with no gene match: 5. For the CDR3, the DNA is TGCGCCAGCAGCTCCGGGACAGGCCGCTACGAGCAGTACTTC. It translates to CASSSGTGRYEQYF. Full variable domain (outside the CDR3, taken from reference TRBV5-1 and TRBJ2-7): KAGVTQTPRYLIKTRGQQVTLSCSPISGHRSVSWYQQTPGQGLQFLFEYFSETQRNKGNFPGRFSGRQFSNSRSEMNVSTLELGDSALYLCASSSGTGRYEQYFGPGTRLTVT.

The rearrangement uses TRBV2 and TRBJ1-1; D gene ambiguous. CDR3 length: 14 amino acids. Per germline, CDR1 SNHLY and CDR2 FYNNEI. This CDR3 reads CAILYGGMNTEAFF. CDR3 nucleotide sequence: TGTGCAATTCTTTATGGCGGAATGAACACTGAAGCTTTCTTT.

The chain joins TRBV30 to TRBJ1-1; 7 bases align to TRBD1. With V trimmed by 2 bases and J by 6 bases, 12 bases remained unmatched. The germline V gene encodes CDR1 GTSNPN and CDR2 SVGIG (reference sequence). There are 15 residues in the CDR3. This chain's CDR3 is CAWSLTRQGGPEAFF. CDR3 DNA sequence: TGTGCCTGGAGTCTCACCCGACAGGGAGGCCCTGAAGCTTTCTTT.